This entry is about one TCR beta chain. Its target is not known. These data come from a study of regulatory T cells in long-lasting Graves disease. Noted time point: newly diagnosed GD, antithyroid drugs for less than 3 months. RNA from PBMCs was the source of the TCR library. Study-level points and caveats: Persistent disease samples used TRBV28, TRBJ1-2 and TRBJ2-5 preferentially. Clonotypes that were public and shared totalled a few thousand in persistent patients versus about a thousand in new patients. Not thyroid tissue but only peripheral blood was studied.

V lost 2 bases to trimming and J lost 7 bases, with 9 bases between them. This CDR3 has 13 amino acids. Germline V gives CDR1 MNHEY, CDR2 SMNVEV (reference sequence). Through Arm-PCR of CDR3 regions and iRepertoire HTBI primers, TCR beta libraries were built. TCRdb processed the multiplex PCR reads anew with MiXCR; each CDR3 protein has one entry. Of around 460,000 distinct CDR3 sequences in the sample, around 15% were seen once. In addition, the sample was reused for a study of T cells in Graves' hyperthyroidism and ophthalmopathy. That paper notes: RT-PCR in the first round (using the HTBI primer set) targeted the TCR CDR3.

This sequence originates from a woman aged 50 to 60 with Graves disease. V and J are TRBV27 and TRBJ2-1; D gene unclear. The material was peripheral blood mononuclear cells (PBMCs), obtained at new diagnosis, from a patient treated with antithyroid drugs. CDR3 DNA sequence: TGTGCCAGCAGTTTAATCCCCTCTAATGAGCAGTTCTTC. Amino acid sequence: CASSLIPSNEQFF.